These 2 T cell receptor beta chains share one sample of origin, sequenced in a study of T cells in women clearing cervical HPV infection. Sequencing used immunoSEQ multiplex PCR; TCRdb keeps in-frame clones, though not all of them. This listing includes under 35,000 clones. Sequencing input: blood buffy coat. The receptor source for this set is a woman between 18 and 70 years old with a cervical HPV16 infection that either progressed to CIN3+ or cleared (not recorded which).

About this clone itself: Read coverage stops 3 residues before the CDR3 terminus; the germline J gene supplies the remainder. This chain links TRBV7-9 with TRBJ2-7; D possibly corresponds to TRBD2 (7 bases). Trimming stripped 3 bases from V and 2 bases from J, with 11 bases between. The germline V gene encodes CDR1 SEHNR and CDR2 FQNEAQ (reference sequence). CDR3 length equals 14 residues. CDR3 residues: CASSFAGDTYEQYF. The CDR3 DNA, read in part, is TGTGCCAGCAGCTTTGCGGGGGACACCTACGAG.

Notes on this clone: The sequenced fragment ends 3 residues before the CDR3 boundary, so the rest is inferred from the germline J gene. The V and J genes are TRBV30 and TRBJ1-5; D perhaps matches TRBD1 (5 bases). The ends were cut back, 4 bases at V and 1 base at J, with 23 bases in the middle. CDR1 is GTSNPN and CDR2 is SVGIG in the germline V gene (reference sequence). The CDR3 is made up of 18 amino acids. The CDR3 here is CAWTHRWAGRESNQPQHF. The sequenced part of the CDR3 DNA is TGTGCCTGGACTCATAGGTGGGCAGGGCGAGAGAGCAATCAGCCC.